This T cell receptor beta chain was recorded in a study of cytomegalovirus exposure and HLA in healthy donors. Study-wide context: Out of fewer than 400 genotyped donors, about 84% belonged to the Caucasian-associated ancestry cluster. General study results and limits: TCR beta V segments were, for the most part, productive about 87% or about 30% of the time in an earlier analysis. Follow-up analysis later connected one missense variant in DCLRE1C with trimming of TCR beta V- and J-genes.

Trimming cost V 5 bases and J 0 bases; bases outside gene matches: 0. CDR3 size: 16 residues. The germline V gene encodes CDR1 LNHDA and CDR2 SQIVND (reference sequence). This clone was seen a handful of times. Its target is not known. The PCR was carried out with 60 Vbeta primers and 13 Jbeta primers. Assay used: immunoSEQ multiplex PCR; TCRdb lists only in-frame clones, some missing. The profile shows about 120,000 clones, 77% of them singletons. This TCR came from a man aged 18 to 30 in good health and CMV-seropositive. The source material was PBMCs. V and J are TRBV19 and TRBJ2-6, with 11 nucleotides matching TRBD1. The CDR3 protein is CASSGTGGSGANVLTF. The CDR3 bases are TGTGCCAGTAGTGGGACAGGGGGCTCTGGGGCCAACGTCCTGACTTTC.